This T cell receptor beta chain was captured in a study of CD8 T cells in ankylosing spondylitis. Study conclusions and caveats: Ankylosing spondylitis blood seemed to carry a telltale TCR beta motif made of fewer than ten highly homologous variants. Reports say disease-linked clones showed up significantly more in matched ankylosing spondylitis synovial fluid. Clones linked with disease were CD8+ and fairly uncommon in the peripheral blood.

The CDR3 contains 12 residues. Germline assignment: CDR1 MNHEY and CDR2 SMNVEV (reference sequence). V was cut by 9 bases and J by 11 bases, with 19 bases left in between. Each TCR beta library was made by quantitative 5'-RACE that incorporated molecular barcodes. TCRdb passed the 5' RACE reads through MiXCR, listing each CDR3 protein once. This sample has fewer than 150,000 distinct CDR3 sequences, with 6% to 8.5% found just once. This clonotype was recorded many times. The antigen is unknown. The sample comprised blood, either unsorted or a sorted T cell fraction (not recorded which). This TCR was recovered from a female donor with ankylosing spondylitis or in good health (not recorded which). This sequence joins TRBV27 and TRBJ1-1; no firm D call. CDR3 sequence: CASLLWGDDAFF. The CDR3 nucleotides read TGTGCCAGTCTGCTTTGGGGTGATGACGCTTTCTTT.